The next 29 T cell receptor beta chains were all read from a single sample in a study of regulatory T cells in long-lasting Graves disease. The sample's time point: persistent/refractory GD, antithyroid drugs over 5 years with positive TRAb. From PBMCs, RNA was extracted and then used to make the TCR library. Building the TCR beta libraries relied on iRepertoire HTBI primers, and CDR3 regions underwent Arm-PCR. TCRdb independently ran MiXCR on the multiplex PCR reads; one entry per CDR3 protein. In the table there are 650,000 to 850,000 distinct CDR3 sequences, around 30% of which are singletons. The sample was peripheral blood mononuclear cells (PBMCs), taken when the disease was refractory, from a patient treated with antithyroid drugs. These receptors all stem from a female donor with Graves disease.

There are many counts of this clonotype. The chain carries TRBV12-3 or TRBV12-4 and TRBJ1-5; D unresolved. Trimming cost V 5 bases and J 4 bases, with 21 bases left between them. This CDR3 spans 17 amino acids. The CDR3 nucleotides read TGTGCCAGCAGTCCACAACAAGGTTTGGGGTGGAATCAGCCCCAGCATTTT. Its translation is CASSPQQGLGWNQPQHF.

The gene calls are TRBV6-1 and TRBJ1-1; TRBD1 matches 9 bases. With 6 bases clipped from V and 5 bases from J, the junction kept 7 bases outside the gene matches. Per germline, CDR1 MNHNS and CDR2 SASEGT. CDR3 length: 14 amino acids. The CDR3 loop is CASRGTGGGTEAFF. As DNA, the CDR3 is TGTGCCAGCAGAGGAACAGGGGGCGGAACTGAAGCTTTCTTT.

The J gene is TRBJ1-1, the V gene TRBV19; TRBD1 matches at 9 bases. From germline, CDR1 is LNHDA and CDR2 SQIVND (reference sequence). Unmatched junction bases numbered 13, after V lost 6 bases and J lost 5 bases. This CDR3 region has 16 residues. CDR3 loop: CASSDQQGAFMTEAFF. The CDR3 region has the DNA TGTGCCAGTAGCGACCAACAGGGGGCGTTCATGACTGAAGCTTTCTTT.

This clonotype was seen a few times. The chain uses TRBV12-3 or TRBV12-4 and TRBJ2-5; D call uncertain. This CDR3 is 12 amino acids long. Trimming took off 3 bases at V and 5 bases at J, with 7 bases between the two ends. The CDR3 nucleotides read TGTGCCAGCAGTTTCGTGTGGGAGACCCAGTACTTC. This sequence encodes CASSFVWETQYF.

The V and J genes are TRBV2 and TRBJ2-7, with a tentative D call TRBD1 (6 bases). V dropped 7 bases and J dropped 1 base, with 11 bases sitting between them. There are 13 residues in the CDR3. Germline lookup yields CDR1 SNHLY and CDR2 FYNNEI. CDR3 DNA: TGTGCCAGCACCGGGACACTATCCTACGAGCAGTACTTC. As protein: CASTGTLSYEQYF.

CDR3 in DNA: TGTGCCAGCAGCCAAGACCTAGCGGGAGGCAGGACCCAGTACTTC. Translated: CASSQDLAGGRTQYF. The gene calls are TRBV3-1 and TRBJ2-5; 11 bases are a match to TRBD2. CDR3 length: 15 amino acids. The V and J ends lost 0 bases and 7 bases, in that order; junction bases with no gene match: 4. CDR1 is LGHDT, CDR2 YNNKEL, per germline (reference sequence).

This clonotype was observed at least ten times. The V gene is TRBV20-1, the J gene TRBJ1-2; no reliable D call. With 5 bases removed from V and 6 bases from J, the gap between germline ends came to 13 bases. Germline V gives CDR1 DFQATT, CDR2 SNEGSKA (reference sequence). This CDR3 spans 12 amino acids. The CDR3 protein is CSAPPGGHGYTF. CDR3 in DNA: TGCAGTGCTCCCCCCGGCGGGCATGGCTACACCTTC.

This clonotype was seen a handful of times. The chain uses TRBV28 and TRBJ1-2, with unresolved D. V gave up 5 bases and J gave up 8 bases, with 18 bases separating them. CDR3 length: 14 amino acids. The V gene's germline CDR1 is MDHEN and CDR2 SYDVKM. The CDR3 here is CASSPIAGIRGYTF. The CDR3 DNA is TGTGCCAGCAGTCCAATTGCGGGGATTCGGGGCTACACCTTC.

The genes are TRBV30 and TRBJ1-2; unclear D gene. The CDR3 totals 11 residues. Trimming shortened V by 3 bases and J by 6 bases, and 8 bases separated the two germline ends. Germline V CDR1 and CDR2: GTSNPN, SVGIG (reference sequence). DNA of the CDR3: TGTGCCTGGAGAAGCCCGGATGGCTACACCTTC. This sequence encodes CAWRSPDGYTF.

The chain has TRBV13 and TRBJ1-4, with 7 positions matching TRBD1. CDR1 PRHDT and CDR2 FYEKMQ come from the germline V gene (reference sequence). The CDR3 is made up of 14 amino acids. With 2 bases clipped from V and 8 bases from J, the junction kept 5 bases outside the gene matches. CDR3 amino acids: CASSLRGPQEKLFF. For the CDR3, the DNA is TGTGCCAGCAGCTTAAGGGGGCCTCAGGAAAAACTGTTTTTT.

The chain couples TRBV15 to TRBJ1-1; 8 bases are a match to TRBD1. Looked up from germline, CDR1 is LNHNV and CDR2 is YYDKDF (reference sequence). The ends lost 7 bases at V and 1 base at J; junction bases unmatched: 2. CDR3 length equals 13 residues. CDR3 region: CATIGTGNTEAFF. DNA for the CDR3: TGTGCCACCATCGGGACAGGGAACACTGAAGCTTTCTTT.

CDR3: CASSPGAGAFF. The DNA of the CDR3 is TGTGCCAGCAGCCCGGGGGCTGGAGCTTTCTTT. This chain uses TRBV28 with TRBJ1-1, with D possibly being TRBD1 (6 bases). V was clipped by 6 bases and J by 10 bases, with 12 bases between them. The germline CDR1 and CDR2 sequences are MDHEN and SYDVKM. This CDR3 comprises 11 residues.

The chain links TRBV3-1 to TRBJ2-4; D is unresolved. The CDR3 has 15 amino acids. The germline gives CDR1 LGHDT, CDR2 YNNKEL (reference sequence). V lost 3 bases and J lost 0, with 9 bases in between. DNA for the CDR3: TGTGCCAGCAGCCAGAGAGGACCAGCCAAAAACATTCAGTACTTC. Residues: CASSQRGPAKNIQYF.

The chain's CDR3 is CASSYVEGEKLFF. The CDR3 DNA sequence: TGTGCCAGCAGTTACGTGGAGGGTGAAAAACTGTTTTTT. The V gene is TRBV6-5, the J gene TRBJ1-4; D is unresolved. The germline CDR1 and CDR2 sequences are MNHEY and SVGAGI. V was pared by 2 bases and J by 7 bases, with 8 bases between. This CDR3 contains 13 residues.

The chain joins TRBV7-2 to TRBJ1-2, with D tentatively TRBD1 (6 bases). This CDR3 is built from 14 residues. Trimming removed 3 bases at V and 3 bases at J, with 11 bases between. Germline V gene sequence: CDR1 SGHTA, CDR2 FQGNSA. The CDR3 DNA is TGTGCCAGCAGCTTTGGCAGGGGAGACTATGGCTACACCTTC. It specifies CASSFGRGDYGYTF.

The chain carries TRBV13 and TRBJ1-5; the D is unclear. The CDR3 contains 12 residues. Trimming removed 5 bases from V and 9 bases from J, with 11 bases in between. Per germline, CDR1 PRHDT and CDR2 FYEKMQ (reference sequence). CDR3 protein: CASSAKGAPQHF. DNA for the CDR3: TGTGCCAGCAGCGCCAAGGGAGCGCCCCAGCATTTT.

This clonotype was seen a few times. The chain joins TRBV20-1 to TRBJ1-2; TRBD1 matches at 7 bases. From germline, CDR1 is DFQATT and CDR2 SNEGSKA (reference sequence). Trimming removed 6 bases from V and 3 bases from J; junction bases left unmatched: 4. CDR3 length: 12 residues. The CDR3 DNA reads TGCAGTGCATTAGGGGGCGACTATGGCTACACCTTC. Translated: CSALGGDYGYTF.

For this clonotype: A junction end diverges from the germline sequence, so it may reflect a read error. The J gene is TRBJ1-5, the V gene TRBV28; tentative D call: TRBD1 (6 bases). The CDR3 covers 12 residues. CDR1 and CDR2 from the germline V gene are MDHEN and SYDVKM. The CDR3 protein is CASREGGQLQHF. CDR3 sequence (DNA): TGTGCCAGCAGGGAAGGGGGTCAGCTCCAGCATTTT. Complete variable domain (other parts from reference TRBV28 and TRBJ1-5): DVKVTQSSRYLVKRTGEKVFLECVQDMDHENMFWYRQDPGLGLRLIYFSYDVKMKEKGDIPEGYSVSREKKERFSLILESASTNQTSMYLCASREGGQLQHFGDGTRLSIL.

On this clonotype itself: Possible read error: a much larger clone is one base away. The CDR3: CASVRAGLLYTYEQYF. The CDR3 nucleotides are TGTGCCAGCGTCAGGGCCGGGCTACTTTATACCTACGAGCAGTACTTC. The V gene is TRBV28, the J gene TRBJ2-7; perhaps TRBD1 as D (5 bases). This CDR3 spans 16 amino acids. The V and J ends lost 8 bases and 2 bases respectively, with 22 bases between them. Per the germline V gene, CDR1 is MDHEN and CDR2 is SYDVKM. The full variable domain, its missing parts supplied by reference TRBV28 and TRBJ2-7, is DVKVTQSSRYLVKRTGEKVFLECVQDMDHENMFWYRQDPGLGLRLIYFSYDVKMKEKGDIPEGYSVSREKKERFSLILESASTNQTSMYLCASVRAGLLYTYEQYFGPGTRLTVT.

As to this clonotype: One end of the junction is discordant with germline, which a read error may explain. The CDR3 nucleotides read TGTGCCAGCAGCTTGGCCGGACAGGGGAACTACAAGCAGTACTTC. It specifies CASSLAGQGNYKQYF. The chain couples TRBV5-5 to TRBJ2-7, with 9 bases identical to TRBD1. The CDR3 is 15 residues long. Germline V CDR1 and CDR2: SGHKS, YYEKEE (reference sequence).

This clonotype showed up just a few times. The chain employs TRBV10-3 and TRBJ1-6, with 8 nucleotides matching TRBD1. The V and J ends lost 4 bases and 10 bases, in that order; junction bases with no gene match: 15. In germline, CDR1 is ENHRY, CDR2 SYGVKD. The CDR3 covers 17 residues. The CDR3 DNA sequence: TGTGCCATCAGTGGTCCACTAGGACAGGGCGGAGAGTCACCCCTCCACTTT. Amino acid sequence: CAISGPLGQGGESPLHF.

In DNA form, the CDR3 reads TGTGCCAGCAGCTTAATTGGACTAGCGGACGAGCAGTACTTC. It specifies CASSLIGLADEQYF. J is TRBJ2-7 and V is TRBV11-2; 10 nucleotides line up with TRBD2. In germline, CDR1 is SGHAT, CDR2 FQNNGV. V lost 2 bases and J lost 5; bases outside the gene matches: 3. This CDR3 contains 14 residues. Complete variable domain (other parts from reference TRBV11-2 and TRBJ2-7): EAGVAQSPRYKIIEKRQSVAFWCNPISGHATLYWYQQILGQGPKLLIQFQNNGVVDDSQLPKDRFSAERLKGVDSTLKIQPAKLEDSAVYLCASSLIGLADEQYFGPGTRLTVT.

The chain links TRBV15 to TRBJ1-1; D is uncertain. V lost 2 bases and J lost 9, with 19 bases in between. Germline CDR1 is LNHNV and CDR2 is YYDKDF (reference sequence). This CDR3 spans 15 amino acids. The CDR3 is CATSRLRATPIQAFF. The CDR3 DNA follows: TGTGCCACCAGCAGATTACGGGCCACCCCCATTCAAGCTTTCTTT.

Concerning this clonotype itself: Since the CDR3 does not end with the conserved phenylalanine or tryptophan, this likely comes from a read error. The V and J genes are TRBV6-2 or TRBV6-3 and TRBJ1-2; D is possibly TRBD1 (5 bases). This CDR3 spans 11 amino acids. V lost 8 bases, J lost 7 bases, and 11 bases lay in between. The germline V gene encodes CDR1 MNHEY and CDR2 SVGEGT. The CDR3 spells CASGFGGGYTS. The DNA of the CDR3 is TGTGCCAGCGGTTTCGGGGGTGGCTACACCTCC.

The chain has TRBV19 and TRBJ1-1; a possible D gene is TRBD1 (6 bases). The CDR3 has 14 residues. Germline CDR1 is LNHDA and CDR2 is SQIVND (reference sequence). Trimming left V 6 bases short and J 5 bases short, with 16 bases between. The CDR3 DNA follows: TGTGCCAGTAGCGTGCAGGGGATACGTACTGAAGCTTTCTTT. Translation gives CASSVQGIRTEAFF.

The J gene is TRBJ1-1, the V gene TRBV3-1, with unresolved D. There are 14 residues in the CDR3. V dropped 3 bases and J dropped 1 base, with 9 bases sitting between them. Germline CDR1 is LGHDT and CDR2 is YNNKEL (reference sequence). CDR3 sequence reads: CASSHVGRNTEAFF. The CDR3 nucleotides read TGTGCCAGCAGCCATGTGGGGAGGAACACTGAAGCTTTCTTT.

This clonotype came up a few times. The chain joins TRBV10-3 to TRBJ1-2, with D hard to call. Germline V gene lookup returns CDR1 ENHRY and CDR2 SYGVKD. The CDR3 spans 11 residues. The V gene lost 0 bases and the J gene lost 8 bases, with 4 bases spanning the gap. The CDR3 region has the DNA TGTGCCATCAGTGAGTCAACAGGCTACACCTTC. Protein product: CAISESTGYTF.

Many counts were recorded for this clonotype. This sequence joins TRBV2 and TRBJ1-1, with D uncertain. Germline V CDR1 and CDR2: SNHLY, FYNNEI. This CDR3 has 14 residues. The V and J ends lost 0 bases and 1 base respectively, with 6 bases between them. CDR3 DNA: TGTGCCAGCAGTGAAGCGCCCACGAACACTGAAGCTTTCTTT. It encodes CASSEAPTNTEAFF.

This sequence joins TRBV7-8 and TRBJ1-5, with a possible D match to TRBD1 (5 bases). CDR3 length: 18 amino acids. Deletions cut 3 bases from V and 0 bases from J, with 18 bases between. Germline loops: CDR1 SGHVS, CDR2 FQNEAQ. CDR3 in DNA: TGTGCCAGCAGCTTCCGGGACGGAGGGCCCGATAGCAATCAGCCCCAGCATTTT. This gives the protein CASSFRDGGPDSNQPQHF.